The present T cell receptor beta chain was sequenced within a study of T cell responses to AZD1222 COVID-19 vaccine. Only one count was recorded for this clone. Its antigen is still unknown. Overall study findings and caveats: CD4 TCRs associated with vaccination spanned spike, dominating at 160-218 and 743-854.

Data came from immunoSEQ multiplex PCR; TCRdb stores just in-frame clones and leaves some out. The sample has around 100,000 clones; approximately 87% are singletons. The CDR3 loop spans 15 amino acids. CDR1 is LGHDT and CDR2 is YNNKEL in the germline V gene (reference sequence). The V and J ends lost 4 bases and 6 bases respectively, with 16 bases between them. This chain uses TRBV3-1 (or the pseudogene TRBV3-2) with TRBJ1-3, with D unresolved. This sequence originates from an adult in good health. The sample consisted of peripheral blood, taken on day 0 of MenACWY control vaccination. The CDR3 protein is CASSLANQVANTIYF. CDR3 nucleotide sequence: TGTGCCAGCAGCCTAGCCAACCAAGTAGCAAACACCATATATTTT.